What follows are 21 T cell receptor beta chains derived from one specimen sequenced in a study of cytomegalovirus exposure and HLA in healthy donors. The PCR employed 60 Vbeta primers together with 13 Jbeta primers. Clones were read by immunoSEQ multiplex PCR, and TCRdb kept only the in-frame ones, dropping some. The sample lists fewer than 200,000 clones, less than 85% occurring once. Sequencing was done on a sample of PBMCs. Receptor source: a man aged 35-49 years in good health and CMV-seronegative.

J is TRBJ2-3 and V is TRBV7-2; D is unclear. CDR1 SGHTA and CDR2 FQGNSA come from the germline V gene. CDR3 size: 15 residues. Trimming took off 1 base at V and 2 bases at J, with 10 bases between the two ends. The CDR3 protein is CASSLDTYSTDTQYF. The CDR3 DNA reads as TGTGCCAGCAGCTTAGATACCTATTCCACAGATACGCAGTATTTT.

The chain carries TRBV18 and TRBJ1-2; 9 nucleotides line up with TRBD1. The CDR3 length is 15 residues. Per germline, CDR1 KGHSH and CDR2 LQKENI. After removal of 3 bases from V and 4 bases from J, the junction contained 6 bases not matched to a gene. The CDR3 nucleotides read TGTGCCAGCTCACCTCCTGACAGGGGGGCCTATGGCTACACCTTC. Translated, it gives CASSPPDRGAYGYTF.

The chain has TRBV18 and TRBJ2-6; 11 bases agree with TRBD2. The trim removed 5 bases at V and 0 bases at J, leaving 12 bases unmatched. Germline assignment: CDR1 KGHSH and CDR2 LQKENI. The CDR3 runs 20 residues. CDR3 sequence: CASSGGTSGILNSGANVLTF. CDR3 bases: TGTGCCAGCTCAGGGGGGACTAGCGGCATCCTGAACTCTGGGGCCAACGTCCTGACTTTC.

The rearrangement links TRBV5-1 to TRBJ2-1, with 11 bases aligning to TRBD1. The CDR3 contains 16 residues. Trimming cost V 6 bases and J 1 base; bases outside gene matches: 6. Germline V gene data show CDR1 as SGHRS and CDR2 as YFSETQ. The CDR3 DNA follows: TGCGCCAGCAACCCGGGGGACAGGGGGTCCTACAATGAGCAGTTCTTC. Amino acids: CASNPGDRGSYNEQFF.

The count of this clone is one. Here the CDR3 reads CASSLAVQGDGYTF. Written as DNA, the CDR3 is TGTGCCAGCAGCTTAGCGGTACAGGGTGATGGCTACACCTTC. The chain joins TRBV7-8 to TRBJ1-2; D is perhaps TRBD1 (6 bases). The length of the CDR3 is 14 residues. Between the trimmed V and J ends, which lost 0 bases and 6 bases, there was a span of 11 bases. Per germline, CDR1 SGHVS and CDR2 FQNEAQ.

The table lists this clone with a few counts. The rearrangement joins TRBV7-7 to TRBJ2-3, with 7 positions matching TRBD2. Germline V gives CDR1 SSHAT, CDR2 FNYEAQ (reference sequence). J lost 5 bases, V lost 5 bases, and 7 bases had no gene match. The CDR3 extends over 14 amino acids. The chain's CDR3 is CASSASGVGDTQYF. As DNA, the CDR3 is TGTGCCAGCAGCGCCAGCGGGGTTGGAGATACGCAGTATTTT.

The CDR3 reads CASSLEGDPYEQYF. CDR3 nucleotide sequence: TGTGCCAGCAGCTTGGAGGGGGACCCCTACGAGCAGTACTTC. The chain links TRBV5-5 to TRBJ2-7; perhaps TRBD1 as D (6 bases). CDR1 and CDR2 (germline): SGHKS, YYEKEE (reference sequence). V lost 0 bases, J lost 2 bases, and 9 bases lay in between. The CDR3 is 14 amino acids.

V and J are TRBV6-5 and TRBJ1-4, with D tentatively TRBD1 (6 bases). V was clipped by 2 bases and J by 2 bases, with 9 bases between them. The CDR3 is made up of 15 amino acids. CDR1 is MNHEY and CDR2 is SVGAGI in the germline V gene. As DNA, the CDR3 is TGTGCCAGCAGTTACCCGGGGGGCACTAATGAAAAACTGTTTTTT. It translates to CASSYPGGTNEKLFF.

The genes are TRBV19 and TRBJ1-5; 11 nucleotides match TRBD1. The V gene's germline CDR1 is LNHDA and CDR2 SQIVND (reference sequence). The CDR3 totals 15 residues. J lost 5 bases, V lost 6 bases, and 6 bases had no gene match. The CDR3 sequence: CASSWDRGKYQPQHF. CDR3 DNA sequence: TGTGCCAGTAGCTGGGACAGGGGGAAGTATCAGCCCCAGCATTTT.

This clone has only one observation. The chain recombines TRBV29-1 with TRBJ2-3; TRBD2 matches 11 bases. From germline, CDR1 is SQVTM and CDR2 ANQGSEA. The CDR3 extends over 15 amino acids. The trim removed 6 bases at V and 2 bases at J, leaving 7 bases unmatched. CDR3 nucleotides: TGCAGCGTCATCGGGACTAGCGGTAACACAGATACGCAGTATTTT. This encodes CSVIGTSGNTDTQYF.

In this sample, this clone turned up once. J is TRBJ1-6 and V is TRBV25-1; D gene ambiguous. The germline CDR1 and CDR2 sequences are MGHDK and SYGVNS. The CDR3 length is 13 residues. V lost 2 bases to trimming and J lost 13 bases, with 12 bases between them. Here the CDR3 DNA reads TGTGCCAGCAGTGAAGACCTAGTTGCGCCCCTCCACTTT. It encodes CASSEDLVAPLHF.

The J gene is TRBJ2-5, the V gene TRBV7-2, with D hard to call. Trimming removed 4 bases at V and 4 bases at J, with 4 bases between. The V gene's germline CDR1 is SGHTA and CDR2 FQGNSA. This CDR3 has 11 amino acids. The DNA of the CDR3 is TGTGCCAGCAGCTCCCGAGAGACCCAGTACTTC. Encoded protein: CASSSRETQYF.

This clone has just a few counts. The genes are TRBV13 and TRBJ2-3; 15 bases map to TRBD2. CDR1 and CDR2 (germline): PRHDT, FYEKMQ (reference sequence). J gave up 4 bases and V 5 bases, and 4 bases lay outside the gene matches. CDR3 length equals 16 residues. DNA for the CDR3: TGTGCCAGCAGCCCTCGGACTAGCGGGGGGGCAGATACGCAGTATTTT. It translates to CASSPRTSGGADTQYF.

CDR3 residues: CASSFDTADEQYF. CDR3 DNA sequence: TGTGCCAGCTCCTTCGACACAGCTGACGAGCAGTACTTC. The chain uses TRBV18 and TRBJ2-7, with D unresolved. CDR1 and CDR2 (germline): KGHSH, LQKENI. Trimming stripped 6 bases from V and 5 bases from J, with 14 bases between. CDR3 length: 13 residues.

The chain employs TRBV4-3 and TRBJ1-3, with TRBD1 matching over 7 bases. CDR3 size: 16 residues. The trim removed 2 bases at V and 2 bases at J, leaving 6 bases unmatched. Per germline, CDR1 LGHNA and CDR2 YSLEER. The CDR3 is CASSQFHRGAGNTIYF. CDR3 DNA: TGCGCCAGCAGCCAATTCCACAGGGGAGCTGGAAACACCATATATTTT.

This chain uses TRBV2 with TRBJ2-5, with D possibly matching TRBD2 (6 bases). In germline, CDR1 is SNHLY, CDR2 FYNNEI. V was trimmed by 8 bases and J by 2 bases, leaving 6 bases between them. This CDR3 has 11 residues. CDR3 in DNA: TGTGCCAGCGGGGGGCAAGAGACCCAGTACTTC. Its translation is CASGGQETQYF.

The chain uses TRBV9 and TRBJ2-3; no firm D call. In germline, CDR1 is SGDLS, CDR2 YYNGEE. Between the trimmed V and J ends, which lost 4 bases and 2 bases, there was a span of 11 bases. There are 14 residues in the CDR3. For the CDR3, the DNA is TGTGCCAGCAGCTTTCGGTCGTTCACAGATACGCAGTATTTT. This sequence encodes CASSFRSFTDTQYF. The full variable domain, its missing parts supplied by reference TRBV9 and TRBJ2-3, is DSGVTQTPKHLITATGQRVTLRCSPRSGDLSVYWYQQSLDQGLQFLIQYYNGEERAKGNILERFSAQQFPDLHSELNLSSLELGDSALYFCASSFRSFTDTQYFGPGTRLTVL.

The V call is TRBV2, the J call TRBJ2-1; TRBD2 matches at 10 bases. The CDR3 runs 16 residues. The trim removed 2 bases at V and 3 bases at J, leaving 4 bases unmatched. Germline V gives CDR1 SNHLY, CDR2 FYNNEI. This CDR3 reads CASSETSGDIYNEQFF. The CDR3 region has the DNA TGTGCCAGCAGTGAAACTAGCGGGGACATCTACAATGAGCAGTTCTTC.

About this clone: The sample contains more than one DNA sequence encoding this CDR3. The chain combines TRBV25-1 with TRBJ1-6, with TRBD1 matching over 9 bases. This CDR3 has 14 residues. From germline, CDR1 is MGHDK and CDR2 SYGVNS. After removal of 5 bases from V and 7 bases from J, the junction contained 3 bases not matched to a gene. The CDR3 coding sequence is TGTGCCAGCAGTCTAGGGACAGGGAATTCACCCCTCCACTTT. It codes for CASSLGTGNSPLHF. The full variable domain, in which reference TRBV25-1 and TRBJ1-6 provide the parts outside the CDR3, is EADIYQTPRYLVIGTGKKITLECSQTMGHDKMYWYQQDPGMELHLIHYSYGVNSTEKGDLSSESTVSRIRTEHFPLTLESARPSHTSQYLCASSLGTGNSPLHFGNGTRLTVT.

The chain recombines TRBV2 with TRBJ2-7, with D uncertain. Germline V CDR1 and CDR2: SNHLY, FYNNEI. The V gene lost 2 bases and the J gene lost 3 bases, with 5 bases spanning the gap. The CDR3 consists of 12 residues. CDR3 DNA sequence: TGTGCCAGCAGTGAATCCGGCTACGAGCAGTACTTC. It yields the protein CASSESGYEQYF.

The chain recombines TRBV7-2 with TRBJ2-1; D might be TRBD1 (5 bases). V lost 5 bases and J 10 bases, leaving 18 bases between the germline ends. Germline-derived CDR1 and CDR2 are SGHTA and FQGNSA. The CDR3 spans 14 residues. Here the CDR3 DNA reads TGTGCCAGCAGCCCCTCCCCTGGGCGACAGGAGCAGTTCTTC. Amino acids: CASSPSPGRQEQFF.